These T cell receptor beta chains were read from a single sample in a study of human CD8 memory T cell subsets. TCRdb reprocessed the 5' RACE reads, keeping one entry per CDR3 protein, no DNA. The specimen's table records about 20,000 distinct CDR3 sequences. Sequencing was done on a sample of CD8+ T cells from PBMCs. The receptors were sampled from a human donor in good health. Both conserved end residues are part of each CDR3. Some rows have no size entry. The others give once, few or many, or a class for an expanded clone.

clone_size: NA
j_call: TRBJ2-3
v_call: TRBV19
cdr3_aa: CASSWGAGGMDTQYF

clone_size: NA
j_call: TRBJ2-7
v_call: TRBV4-3
cdr3_aa: CASSQAQGPVAYEQYF

clone_size: NA
j_call: TRBJ1-1
v_call: TRBV5-1
cdr3_aa: CASSSILLGRGGTEAFF

clone_size: NA
j_call: TRBJ2-3
v_call: TRBV29-1
cdr3_aa: CSATGFEPTTDTQYF

clone_size: NA
j_call: TRBJ1-1
v_call: TRBV30
cdr3_aa: CAWSLGEGTEAFF

clone_size: medium-sized
j_call: TRBJ2-7
v_call: TRBV3-1
cdr3_aa: CASSWTSGTSGEQYF

clone_size: NA
j_call: TRBJ2-7
v_call: TRBV28
cdr3_aa: CASSSIWTGTLEQYF

clone_size: NA
j_call: TRBJ1-1
v_call: TRBV19
cdr3_aa: CASSIGRKNTEAFF

clone_size: NA
j_call: TRBJ2-1
v_call: TRBV12-3/TRBV12-4
cdr3_aa: CASSSGNEQFF

clone_size: NA
j_call: TRBJ2-7
v_call: TRBV11-2
cdr3_aa: CASSHGQGAYEQYF

clone_size: NA
j_call: TRBJ2-7
v_call: TRBV7-9
cdr3_aa: CASSPDSSYEQYF

clone_size: NA
j_call: TRBJ2-7
v_call: TRBV6-2/TRBV6-3
cdr3_aa: CASTPWRERYEQYF

clone_size: NA
j_call: TRBJ1-3
v_call: TRBV7-2
cdr3_aa: CASSSGTAGNTIYF

clone_size: NA
j_call: TRBJ1-2
v_call: TRBV19
cdr3_aa: CASSRTGAHYGYTF

clone_size: NA
j_call: TRBJ1-1
v_call: TRBV7-6
cdr3_aa: CASSLRGGVNTEAFF

clone_size: NA
j_call: TRBJ2-2
v_call: TRBV19
cdr3_aa: CASTSGRATGELFF

clone_size: NA
j_call: TRBJ2-7
v_call: TRBV27
cdr3_aa: CASSLGSGGYYEQYF

clone_size: NA
j_call: TRBJ2-1
v_call: TRBV29-1
cdr3_aa: CSVLGSGRYNYDEQFF

clone_size: NA
j_call: TRBJ1-3
v_call: TRBV21-1
cdr3_aa: CASSSRQGASGNTIYF

clone_size: NA
j_call: TRBJ2-1
v_call: TRBV19
cdr3_aa: CASSLGLTPNEQFF

clone_size: NA
j_call: TRBJ1-1
v_call: TRBV4-1
cdr3_aa: CASSQEGLEAFF

clone_size: NA
j_call: TRBJ2-3
v_call: TRBV7-9
cdr3_aa: CASVPDRSTDTQYF